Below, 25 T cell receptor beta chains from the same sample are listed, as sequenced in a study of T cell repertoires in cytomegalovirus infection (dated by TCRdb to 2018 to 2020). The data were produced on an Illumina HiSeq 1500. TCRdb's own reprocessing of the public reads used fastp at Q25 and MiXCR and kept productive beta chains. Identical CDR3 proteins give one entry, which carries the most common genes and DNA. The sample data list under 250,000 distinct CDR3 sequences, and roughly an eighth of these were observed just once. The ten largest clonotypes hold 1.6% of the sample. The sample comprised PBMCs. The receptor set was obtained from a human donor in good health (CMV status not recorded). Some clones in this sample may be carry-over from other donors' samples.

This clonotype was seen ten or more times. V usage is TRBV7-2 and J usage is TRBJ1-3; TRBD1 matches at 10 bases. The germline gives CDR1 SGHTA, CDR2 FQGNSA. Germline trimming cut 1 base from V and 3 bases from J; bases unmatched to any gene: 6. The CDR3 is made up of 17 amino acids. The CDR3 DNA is TGTGCCAGCAGCTTAGATGGGACAGGGGTCGGTGGAAACACCATATATTTT. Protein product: CASSLDGTGVGGNTIYF.

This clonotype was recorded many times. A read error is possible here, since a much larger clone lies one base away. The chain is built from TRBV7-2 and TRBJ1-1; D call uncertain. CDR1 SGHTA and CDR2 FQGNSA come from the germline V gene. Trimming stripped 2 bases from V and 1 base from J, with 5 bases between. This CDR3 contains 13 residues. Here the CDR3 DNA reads TGTGCCAGCAGCTTATGGGCGAACACTGAAGCTTTCTTT. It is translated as CASSLWANTEAFF.

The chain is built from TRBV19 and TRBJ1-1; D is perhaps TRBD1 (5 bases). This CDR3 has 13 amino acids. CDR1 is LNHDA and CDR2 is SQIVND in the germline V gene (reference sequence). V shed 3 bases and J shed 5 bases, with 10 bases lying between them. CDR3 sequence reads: CASSIKRGTEAFF. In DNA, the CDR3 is TGTGCCAGTAGTATTAAGAGGGGAACTGAAGCTTTCTTT.

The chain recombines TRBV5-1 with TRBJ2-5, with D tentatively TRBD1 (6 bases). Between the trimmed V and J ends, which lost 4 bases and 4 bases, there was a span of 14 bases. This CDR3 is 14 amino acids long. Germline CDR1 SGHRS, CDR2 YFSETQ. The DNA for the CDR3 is TGCGCCAGCAGCCCCGGGCAGGGGATAGAGACCCAGTACTTC. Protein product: CASSPGQGIETQYF.

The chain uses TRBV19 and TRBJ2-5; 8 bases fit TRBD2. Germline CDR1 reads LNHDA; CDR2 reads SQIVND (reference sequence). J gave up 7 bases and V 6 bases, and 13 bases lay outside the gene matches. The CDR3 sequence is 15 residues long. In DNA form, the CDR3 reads TGTGCCAGTAGAGGCATGGGAGTAGCGGGACGGACCCAGTACTTC. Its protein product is CASRGMGVAGRTQYF. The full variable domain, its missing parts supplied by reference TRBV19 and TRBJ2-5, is DGGITQSPKYLFRKEGQNVTLSCEQNLNHDAMYWYRQDPGQGLRLIYYSQIVNDFQKGDIAEGYSVSREKKESFPLTVTSAQKNPTAFYLCASRGMGVAGRTQYFGPGTRLLVL.

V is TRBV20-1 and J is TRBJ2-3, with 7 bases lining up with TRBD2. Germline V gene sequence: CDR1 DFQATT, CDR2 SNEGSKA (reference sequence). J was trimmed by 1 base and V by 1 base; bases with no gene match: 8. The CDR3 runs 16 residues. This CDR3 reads CSARVESGKGTDTQYF. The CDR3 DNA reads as TGCAGTGCTAGAGTCGAAAGCGGGAAAGGCACAGATACGCAGTATTTT.

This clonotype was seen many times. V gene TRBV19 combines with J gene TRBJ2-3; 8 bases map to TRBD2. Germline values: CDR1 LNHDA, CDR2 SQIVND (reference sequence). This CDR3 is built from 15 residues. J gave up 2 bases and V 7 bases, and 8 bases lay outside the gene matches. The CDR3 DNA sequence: TGTGCCAGTACCTCTCTAGCGGGTGACACAGATACGCAGTATTTT. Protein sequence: CASTSLAGDTDTQYF.

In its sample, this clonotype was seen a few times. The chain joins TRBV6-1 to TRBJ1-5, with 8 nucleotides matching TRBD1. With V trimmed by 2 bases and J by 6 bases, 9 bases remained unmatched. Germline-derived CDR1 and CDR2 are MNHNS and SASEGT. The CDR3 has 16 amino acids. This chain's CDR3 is CASSEQGQGGGQPQHF. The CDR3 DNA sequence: TGTGCCAGCAGTGAACAAGGACAGGGAGGAGGTCAGCCCCAGCATTTT.

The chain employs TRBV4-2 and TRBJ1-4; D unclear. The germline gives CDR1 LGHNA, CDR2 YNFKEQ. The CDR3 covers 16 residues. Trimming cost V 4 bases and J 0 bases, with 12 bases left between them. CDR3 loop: CASSLDPVSTNEKLFF. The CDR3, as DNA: TGTGCCAGCAGCCTTGACCCGGTTTCAACTAATGAAAAACTGTTTTTT.

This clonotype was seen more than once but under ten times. The CDR3 sequence is CASREKKQGPANYGYTF. The CDR3 DNA sequence: TGTGCCAGTAGGGAAAAGAAGCAGGGGCCTGCTAACTATGGCTACACCTTC. The rearrangement joins TRBV19 to TRBJ1-2; D is perhaps TRBD1 (6 bases). The length of the CDR3 is 17 residues. V was clipped by 6 bases and J by 0 bases, with 20 bases between them. CDR1 is LNHDA and CDR2 is SQIVND in the germline V gene (reference sequence). Variable domain in full (rest from reference TRBV19 and TRBJ1-2): DGGITQSPKYLFRKEGQNVTLSCEQNLNHDAMYWYRQDPGQGLRLIYYSQIVNDFQKGDIAEGYSVSREKKESFPLTVTSAQKNPTAFYLCASREKKQGPANYGYTFGSGTRLTVV.

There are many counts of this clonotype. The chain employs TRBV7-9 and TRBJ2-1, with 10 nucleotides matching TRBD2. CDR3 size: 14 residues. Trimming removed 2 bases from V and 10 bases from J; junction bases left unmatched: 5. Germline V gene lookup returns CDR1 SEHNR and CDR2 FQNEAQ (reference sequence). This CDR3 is CASSLLAGEREQFF. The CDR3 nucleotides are TGTGCCAGCAGCTTACTAGCGGGAGAGAGGGAGCAGTTCTTC.

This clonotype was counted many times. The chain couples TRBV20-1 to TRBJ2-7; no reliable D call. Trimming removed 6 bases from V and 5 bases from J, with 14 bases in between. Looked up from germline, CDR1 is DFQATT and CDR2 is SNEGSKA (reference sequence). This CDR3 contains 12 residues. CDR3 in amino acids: CSAPDRSNEQYF. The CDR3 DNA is TGCAGTGCCCCTGATAGATCCAACGAGCAGTACTTC.

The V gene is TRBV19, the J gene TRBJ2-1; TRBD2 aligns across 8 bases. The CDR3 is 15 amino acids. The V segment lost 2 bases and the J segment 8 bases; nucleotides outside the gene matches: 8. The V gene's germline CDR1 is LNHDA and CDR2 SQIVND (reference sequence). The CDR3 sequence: CASSISAGVRDEQFF. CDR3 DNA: TGTGCCAGTAGTATATCAGCGGGAGTACGAGATGAGCAGTTCTTC.

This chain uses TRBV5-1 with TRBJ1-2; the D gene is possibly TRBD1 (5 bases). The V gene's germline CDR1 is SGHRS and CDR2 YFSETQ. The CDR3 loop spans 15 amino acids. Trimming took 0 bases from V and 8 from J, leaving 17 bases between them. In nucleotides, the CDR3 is TGCGCCAGCAGCTTGGACCCCCAGGGCCGGGAGGGCTACACCTTC. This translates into CASSLDPQGREGYTF.

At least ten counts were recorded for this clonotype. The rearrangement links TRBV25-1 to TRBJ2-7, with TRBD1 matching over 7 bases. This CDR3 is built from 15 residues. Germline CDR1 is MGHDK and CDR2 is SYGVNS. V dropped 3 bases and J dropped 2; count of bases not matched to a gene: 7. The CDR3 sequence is CASSEERQGAYEQYF. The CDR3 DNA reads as TGTGCCAGCAGTGAGGAAAGGCAGGGGGCCTACGAGCAGTACTTC.

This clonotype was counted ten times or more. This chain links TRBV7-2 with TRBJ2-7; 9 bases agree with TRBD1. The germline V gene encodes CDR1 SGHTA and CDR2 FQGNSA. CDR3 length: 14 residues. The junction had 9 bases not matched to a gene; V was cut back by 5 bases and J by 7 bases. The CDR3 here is CASSQDRGVDEQYF. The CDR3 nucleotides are TGTGCCAGCAGCCAGGACAGGGGCGTGGATGAGCAGTACTTC.

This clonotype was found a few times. The CDR3 nucleotides are TGTGCCAGTAGTCCCCAGGCTTTAGCTAACTATGGCTACACCTTC. Translated, it gives CASSPQALANYGYTF. This chain connects TRBV19 to TRBJ1-2; D not certain. CDR1 and CDR2 from the germline V gene are LNHDA and SQIVND (reference sequence). The germline V and J ends were trimmed by 5 bases and 0 bases, with 13 bases remaining between them. This CDR3 comprises 15 residues.

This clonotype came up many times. The CDR3 DNA follows: TGTGCCAGCAGTCCGGATACCCGAACCGGGGAGCTGTTTTTT. It translates to CASSPDTRTGELFF. The V and J genes are TRBV5-4 and TRBJ2-2; no clear D. The germline V gene encodes CDR1 SGHNT and CDR2 YYREEE (reference sequence). Deletions cut 5 bases from V and 5 bases from J, with 13 bases between. This CDR3 has 14 amino acids.

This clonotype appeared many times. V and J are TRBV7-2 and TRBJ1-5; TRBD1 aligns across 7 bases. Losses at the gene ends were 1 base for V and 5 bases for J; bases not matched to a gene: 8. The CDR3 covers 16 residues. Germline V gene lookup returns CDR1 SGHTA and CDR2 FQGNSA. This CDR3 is CASSLEAGGLYQPQHF. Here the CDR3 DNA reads TGTGCCAGCAGCTTAGAAGCAGGGGGATTATATCAGCCCCAGCATTTT.

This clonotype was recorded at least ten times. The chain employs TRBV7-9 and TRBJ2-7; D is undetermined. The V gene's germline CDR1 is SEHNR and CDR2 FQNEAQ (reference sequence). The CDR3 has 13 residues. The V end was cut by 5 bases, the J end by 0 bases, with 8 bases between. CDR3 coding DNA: TGTGCCAGCAGCCCCGAAAGCTCCTACGAGCAGTACTTC. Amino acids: CASSPESSYEQYF.

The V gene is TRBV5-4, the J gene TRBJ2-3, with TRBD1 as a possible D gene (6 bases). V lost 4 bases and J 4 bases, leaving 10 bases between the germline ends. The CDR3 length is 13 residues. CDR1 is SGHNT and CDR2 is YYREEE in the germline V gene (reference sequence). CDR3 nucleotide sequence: TGTGCCAGCAGCCATAACAGGGCAGATACGCAGTATTTT. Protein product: CASSHNRADTQYF. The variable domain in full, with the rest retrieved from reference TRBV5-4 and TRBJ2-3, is ETGVTQSPTHLIKTRGQQVTLRCSSQSGHNTVSWYQQALGQGPQFIFQYYREEENGRGNFPPRFSGLQFPNYSSELNVNALELDDSALYLCASSHNRADTQYFGPGTRLTVL.

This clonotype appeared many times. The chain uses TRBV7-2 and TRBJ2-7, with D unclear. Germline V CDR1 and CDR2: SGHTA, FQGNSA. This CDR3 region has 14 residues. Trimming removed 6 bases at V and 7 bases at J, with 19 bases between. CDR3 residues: CASRPQWGQSEQYF. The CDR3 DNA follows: TGTGCCAGCAGACCACAGTGGGGTCAGTCGGAGCAGTACTTC. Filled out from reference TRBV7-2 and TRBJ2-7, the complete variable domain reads GAGVSQSPSNKVTEKGKDVELRCDPISGHTALYWYRQSLGQGLEFLIYFQGNSAPDKSGLPSDRFSAERTGGSVSTLTIQRTQQEDSAVYLCASRPQWGQSEQYFGPGTRLTVT.

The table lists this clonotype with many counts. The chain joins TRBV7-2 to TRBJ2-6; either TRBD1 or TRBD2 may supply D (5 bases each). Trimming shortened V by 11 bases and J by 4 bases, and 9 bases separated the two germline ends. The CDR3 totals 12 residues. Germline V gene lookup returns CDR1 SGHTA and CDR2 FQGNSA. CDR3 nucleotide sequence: TGTGCCGGAGAGGGGGGGGCCAACGTCCTGACTTTC. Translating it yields CAGEGGANVLTF.

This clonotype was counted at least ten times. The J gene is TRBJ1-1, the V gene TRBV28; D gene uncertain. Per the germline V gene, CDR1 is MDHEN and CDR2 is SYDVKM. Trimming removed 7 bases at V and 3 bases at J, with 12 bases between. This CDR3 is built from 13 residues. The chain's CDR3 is CASNLPVDTEAFF. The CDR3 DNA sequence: TGTGCCAGCAACCTCCCCGTCGACACTGAAGCTTTCTTT.

The CDR3 protein is CASSLASGRDRNEQFF. The CDR3 DNA follows: TGCGCCAGCAGCTTGGCGAGCGGGAGGGATAGAAATGAGCAGTTCTTC. This chain uses TRBV5-1 with TRBJ2-1; 10 bases map to TRBD2. V was pared by 0 bases and J by 7 bases, with 7 bases of the junction left unmatched. Germline lookup yields CDR1 SGHRS and CDR2 YFSETQ. The length of the CDR3 is 16 residues.